This TCR beta chain comes out of a study of CXCR3-negative and CXCR3-positive naive CD8 T cells (dated by TCRdb to the late 2010s). For context, the study as a whole: In total, some 130 million TRB reads were obtained, corresponding to roughly 1.5 +/- 0.3 million reads per library. The diversity and physicochemical repertoire analyses included fewer than twelve donors pooled from two independent experiments. The TRBV-TRBJ cluster analysis covered naive subsets from 5 or 6 donors and memory cells from 3 donors.

Beyond this particular receptor, the publication reports: Because surface CD5, which is linked to self-reactivity in mice, was comparable between the naive subsets, TCR interaction strength was also inferred from the physicochemical properties of TRB CDR3s. TRB CDR3s from CXCR3-positive naive cells showed higher hydrophobicity (lower Kidera factor 4), lower energy, and higher strength and volume indices than CXCR3-negative naive cells. CXCR3 expression partially decreased after cryopreservation, so most assays used freshly isolated PBMCs. Comparably high repertoire diversity was found in both naive subsets, whereas much lower repertoire diversity was found in memory CD8+ T cells. Similar TRBV-TRBJ usage was shown by naive CXCR3-negative and CXCR3-positive cells from the same donor, whereas distinct patterns were shown by memory cells.

Each CD8+ T cell subset was flow-sorted in triplicate, with some 300,000 cells per subset placed directly into RLT lysis buffer. To exclude memory contaminants, naive CD8+ T cells were stringently defined as CD45RO-CCR7+CD27+CD95-. Peripheral blood mononuclear cells were isolated from buffy coats using standard density gradient centrifugation. A FACSAria III was used to flow-sort naive CD8+ T cells into CXCR3-negative and CXCR3-positive populations. Total RNA was extracted from sorted cells using an RNeasy Mini Kit. The CDR3 spans 13 residues, from the cysteine through the phenylalanine. The record lacks a DNA sequence. Looking up the germline V gene yields CDR1 KGHDR and CDR2 SFDVKD. Sequencing instrument: NextSeq 550. The Human TCR Profiling Kit (MiLaboratory) was used to prepare UMI-labeled 5' RACE TRB cDNA libraries. The full amount of extracted RNA was used for cDNA synthesis, and the full amount of resulting cDNA was used for PCR amplification. The libraries were made side by side, with each library going through the same number of PCR cycles. Per the source publication's procedure: About 50,000 +/- 10,000 unique UMI-labeled TRB cDNA molecules per library were extracted with MIGEC and MiXCR, with at least two reads per UMI required. Each library averaged about 40,000 +/- 10,000 functional in-frame TRB CDR3 nucleotide clonotypes without stop codons. After downsampling to 5000 UMI-labeled TRB molecules per sample, diversity metrics, including normalized Shannon-Wiener and Chao1, were computed in VDJtools. Clonotype-size-weighted physicochemical properties of the central five CDR3 residues (interaction energy, strength, volume and Kidera factor 4) were computed in VDJtools. The reads were reprocessed in TCRdb, with one entry per CDR3 protein sequence and no accompanying DNA. The V and J calls and clone size are TCRdb's, not the authors'. The table for this sample records more than 50,000 distinct CDR3 sequences. The ten largest make up roughly 1.6% of the sample.

In regard to this clonotype: Its antigen remains undetermined.

Recombination joined TRBV24-1 with TRBJ2-7; the TRBD1 assignment by TCRdb is unverifiable without DNA. Sequencing was done on a sample of naive CXCR3- CD8+ T cells from blood. The meaning of the sample's cell subset or site label: CD45RO-CCR7+CD27+CD95- naive CD8+ T cells lacking CXCR3 (TNR3-). The receptor comes from a human donor in good health. Some clones in this sample may be carry-over from other donors' samples. CDR3 protein: CATSDWTDYEQYF.